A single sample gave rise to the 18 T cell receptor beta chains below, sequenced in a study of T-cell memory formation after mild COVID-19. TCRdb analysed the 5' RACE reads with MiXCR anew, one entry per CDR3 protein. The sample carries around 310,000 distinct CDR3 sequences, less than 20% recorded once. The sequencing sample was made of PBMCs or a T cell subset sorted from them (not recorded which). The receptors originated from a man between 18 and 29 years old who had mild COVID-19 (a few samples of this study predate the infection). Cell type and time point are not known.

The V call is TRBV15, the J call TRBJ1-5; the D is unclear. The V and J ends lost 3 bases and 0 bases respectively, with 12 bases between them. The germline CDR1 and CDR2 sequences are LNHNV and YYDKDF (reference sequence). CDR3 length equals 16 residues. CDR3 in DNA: TGTGCCACCAGCAGGGAAGCCAGTAATAGCAATCAGCCCCAGCATTTT. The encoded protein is CATSREASNSNQPQHF.

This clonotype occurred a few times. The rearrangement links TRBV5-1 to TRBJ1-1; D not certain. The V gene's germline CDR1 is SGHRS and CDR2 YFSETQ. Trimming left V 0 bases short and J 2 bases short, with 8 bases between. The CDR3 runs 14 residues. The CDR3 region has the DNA TGCGCCAGCAGCTTGGCCTCAGCAAACACTGAAGCTTTCTTT. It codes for CASSLASANTEAFF.

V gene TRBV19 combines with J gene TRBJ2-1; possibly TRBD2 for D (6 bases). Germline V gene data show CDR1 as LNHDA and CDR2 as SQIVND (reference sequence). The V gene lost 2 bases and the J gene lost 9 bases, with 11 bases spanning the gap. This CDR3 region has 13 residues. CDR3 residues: CASSITSMSEQFF. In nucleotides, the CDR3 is TGTGCCAGTAGTATAACTAGCATGTCTGAGCAGTTCTTC.

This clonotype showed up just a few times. The CDR3, as DNA: TGTGCCAGCAGCTCGGCTAGCGGGGGGGCACATGAGCAGTTCTTC. It translates to CASSSASGGAHEQFF. The chain couples TRBV5-6 to TRBJ2-1; TRBD2 matches at 12 bases. V lost 3 bases to trimming and J lost 8 bases; unmatched junction nucleotides: 6. Per the germline V gene, CDR1 is SGHDT and CDR2 is YYEEEE. The CDR3 consists of 15 residues.

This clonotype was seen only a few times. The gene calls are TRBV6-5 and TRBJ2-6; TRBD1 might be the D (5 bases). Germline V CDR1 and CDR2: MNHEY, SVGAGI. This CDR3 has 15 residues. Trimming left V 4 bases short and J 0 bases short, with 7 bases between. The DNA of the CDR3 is TGTGCCAGCAGTTTCGACAGCTCTGGGGCCAACGTCCTGACTTTC. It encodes CASSFDSSGANVLTF.

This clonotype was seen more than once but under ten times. This CDR3 is CASSPTGNYNEQFF. The CDR3, as DNA: TGTGCCAGCAGCCCGACCGGGAATTACAATGAGCAGTTCTTC. This chain joins TRBV7-3 and TRBJ2-1; a weak D match, TRBD2 (5 bases). Trimming removed 5 bases from V and 4 bases from J, with 12 bases in between. The CDR3 has 14 amino acids. The germline V gene has CDR1 SGHTA and CDR2 FQGTGA.

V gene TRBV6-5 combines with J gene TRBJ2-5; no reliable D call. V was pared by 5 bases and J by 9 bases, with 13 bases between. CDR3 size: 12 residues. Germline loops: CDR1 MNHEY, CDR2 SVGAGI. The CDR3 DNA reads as TGTGCCAGCAGTCCCTGGCCCCCATCCCAGTACTTC. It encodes CASSPWPPSQYF.

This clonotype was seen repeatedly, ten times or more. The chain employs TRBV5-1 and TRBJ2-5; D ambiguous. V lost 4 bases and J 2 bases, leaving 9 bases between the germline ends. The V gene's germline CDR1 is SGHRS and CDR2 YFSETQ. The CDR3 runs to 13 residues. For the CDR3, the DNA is TGCGCCAGCAGCCTTTTGGGACAAGAGACCCAGTACTTC. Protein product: CASSLLGQETQYF.

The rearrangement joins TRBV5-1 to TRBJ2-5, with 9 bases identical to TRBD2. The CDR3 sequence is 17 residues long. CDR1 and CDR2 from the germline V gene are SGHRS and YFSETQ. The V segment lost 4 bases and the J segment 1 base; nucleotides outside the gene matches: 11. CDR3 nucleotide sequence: TGCGCCAGCAGCCCTGGTGGGTCTAGCGGGGCCCAAGAGACCCAGTACTTC. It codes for CASSPGGSSGAQETQYF.

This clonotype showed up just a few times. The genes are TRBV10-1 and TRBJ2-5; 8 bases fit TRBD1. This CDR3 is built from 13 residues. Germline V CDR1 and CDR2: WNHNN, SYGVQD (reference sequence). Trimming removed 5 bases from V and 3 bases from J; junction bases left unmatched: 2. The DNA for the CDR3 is TGCGCCAGCAGTAAGGGACAGGAAGAGACCCAGTACTTC. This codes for CASSKGQEETQYF.

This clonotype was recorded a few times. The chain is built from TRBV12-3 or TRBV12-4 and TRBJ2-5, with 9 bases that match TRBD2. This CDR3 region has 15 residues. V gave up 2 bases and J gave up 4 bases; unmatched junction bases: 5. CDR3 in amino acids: CASSLLAGDGETQYF. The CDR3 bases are TGTGCCAGCAGTTTATTAGCGGGGGACGGAGAGACCCAGTACTTC.

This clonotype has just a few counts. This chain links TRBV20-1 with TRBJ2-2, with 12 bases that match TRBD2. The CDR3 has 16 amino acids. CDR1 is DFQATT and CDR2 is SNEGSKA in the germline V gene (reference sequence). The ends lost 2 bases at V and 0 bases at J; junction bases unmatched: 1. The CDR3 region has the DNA TGCAGTGCTAGAACTAGCGGGGGGACGAACACCGGGGAGCTGTTTTTT. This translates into CSARTSGGTNTGELFF.

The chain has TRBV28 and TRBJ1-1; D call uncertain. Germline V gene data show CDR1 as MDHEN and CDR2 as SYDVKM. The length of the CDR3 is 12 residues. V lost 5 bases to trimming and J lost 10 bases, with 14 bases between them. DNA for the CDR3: TGTGCCAGCAGTACCGCCCGTTGGGGAGCTTTCTTT. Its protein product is CASSTARWGAFF.

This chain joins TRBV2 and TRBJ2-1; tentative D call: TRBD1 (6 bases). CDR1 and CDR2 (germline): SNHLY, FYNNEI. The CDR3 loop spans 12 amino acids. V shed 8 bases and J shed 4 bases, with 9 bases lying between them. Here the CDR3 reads CASSDRYNEQFF. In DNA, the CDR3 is TGTGCCAGCTCCGACAGGTACAATGAGCAGTTCTTC.

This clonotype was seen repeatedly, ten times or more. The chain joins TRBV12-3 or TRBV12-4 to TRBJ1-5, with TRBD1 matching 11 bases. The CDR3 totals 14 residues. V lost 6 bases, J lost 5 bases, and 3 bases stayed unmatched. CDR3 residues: CASRPDRGHQPQHF. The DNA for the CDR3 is TGTGCCAGCAGACCGGACAGGGGGCATCAGCCCCAGCATTTT.

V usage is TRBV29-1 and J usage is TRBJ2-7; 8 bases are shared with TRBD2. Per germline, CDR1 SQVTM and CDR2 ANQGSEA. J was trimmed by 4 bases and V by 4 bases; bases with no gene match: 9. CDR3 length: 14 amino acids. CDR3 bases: TGCAGCGTTGGATTGCTGGCGGGGGGTTACGAGCAGTACTTC. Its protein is CSVGLLAGGYEQYF.

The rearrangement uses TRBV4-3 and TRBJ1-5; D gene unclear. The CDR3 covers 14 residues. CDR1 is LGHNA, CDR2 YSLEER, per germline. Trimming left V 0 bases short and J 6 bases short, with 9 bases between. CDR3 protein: CASSQEGGSQPQHF. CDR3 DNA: TGCGCCAGCAGCCAAGAGGGCGGAAGTCAGCCCCAGCATTTT.

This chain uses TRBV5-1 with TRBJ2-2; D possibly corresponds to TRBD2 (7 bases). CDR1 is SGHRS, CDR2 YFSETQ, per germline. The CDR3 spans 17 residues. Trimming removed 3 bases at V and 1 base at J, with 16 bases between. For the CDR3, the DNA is TGCGCCAGCAGCTATCTCGCGGGGGCCCAGAACACCGGGGAGCTGTTTTTT. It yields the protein CASSYLAGAQNTGELFF.